This is a list of T cell receptor beta chains from one sample in a study of identical twins. TCRdb used MiXCR to reprocess the 5' RACE reads, holding one entry per CDR3 protein. This sample has under 900,000 distinct CDR3 sequences, with approximately 13% found just once. This sample also belongs to another study, concerning yellow fever vaccine responses in identical twins.

The sample comprised PBMCs. Every receptor here comes from a woman younger than 30 in good health. Each CDR3 is given with its conserved first and last residue. D genes are given only for firm matches. Clone size is not always given. Where it is, it says once, few, many or a class for expanded clones.

j_gene	v_gene	abundance	d_gene	CDR3nt	CDR3aa
TRBJ2-2	TRBV7-8	.	.	TGTGCCAGCAGCTTCCTTGTTGACTACACGAACACCGGGGAGCTGTTTTTT	CASSFLVDYTNTGELFF
TRBJ1-4	TRBV10-3	few	.	TGTGCCATCAGTGCAGACAGGAGGATGGCTGAAAAACTGTTTTTT	CAISADRRMAEKLFF
TRBJ2-4	TRBV3-1	few	TRBD1	TGTGCCAGCAGCCAAACACAGGGACAGGGGGCCAAAAACATTCAGTACTTC	CASSQTQGQGAKNIQYF
TRBJ2-1	TRBV3-1	.	TRBD1	TGTGCCAGCAGCGCCAGACAGGGGGCTGTCTACAATGAGCAGTTCTTC	CASSARQGAVYNEQFF
TRBJ2-1	TRBV20-1	.	TRBD2	TGCAGTGCCCACAAGCGGGGGGGCCTATACAATGAGCAGTTCTTC	CSAHKRGGLYNEQFF
TRBJ2-5	TRBV4-1	many	.	TGCGCCAGCAGCCAAGTGGTAGGGAGACAGACCCAGTACTTC	CASSQVVGRQTQYF
TRBJ1-5	TRBV4-1	many	.	TGCGCCAGCAGCCTCCATTCTAATAGCAATCAGCCCCAGCATTTT	CASSLHSNSNQPQHF
TRBJ2-3	TRBV25-1	few	TRBD2	TGTGCCAGCAGTCGAGGCACTAGCGGGGGGGTCACAGATACGCAGTATTTT	CASSRGTSGGVTDTQYF
TRBJ2-1	TRBV6-1	.	TRBD2	TGTGCCAGCAGAAACGGACTAGCGAATGAGCAGTTCTTC	CASRNGLANEQFF
TRBJ2-3	TRBV19	few	.	TGTGCCAGTAGTATGCGTCAGACGCCGACAGATACGCAGTATTTT	CASSMRQTPTDTQYF
TRBJ2-1	TRBV2	few	TRBD1	TGTGCCAGCAGCGCCCCGGGACAGGGGAAACTAAAGCAGTTCTTC	CASSAPGQGKLKQFF
TRBJ2-7	TRBV5-4	few	.	TGTGCCAGCAGCTCAGGAGGTTACTACCCCGACGAGCAGTACTTC	CASSSGGYYPDEQYF
TRBJ2-1	TRBV19	.	TRBD2	TGTGCCAGTAGTACTATAGCGGGAGGGGCCCACTACAATGAGCAGTTCTTC	CASSTIAGGAHYNEQFF
TRBJ1-1	TRBV6-1	.	.	TGTGCCAGCAGTCCCACCGTGGGAACTGAAGCTTTCTTT	CASSPTVGTEAFF
TRBJ1-4	TRBV29-1	few	.	TGCAGCGTTGAAGACGATGATCGGGGGAGAGGAGCTAATGAAAAACTGTTTTTT	CSVEDDDRGRGANEKLFF
TRBJ2-1	TRBV28	.	.	TGTGCCAGCAGTTTTGGGGTTACTAATGAGCAGTTCTTC	CASSFGVTNEQFF
TRBJ2-1	TRBV20-1	many	TRBD2	TGCAGTGCCGACGGACTAGCGGGCAATGAGCAGTTCTTC	CSADGLAGNEQFF
TRBJ1-1	TRBV20-1	.	.	TGCAGTGCTCAAGCGGGGGGCGGGAACACTGAAGCTTTCTTT	CSAQAGGGNTEAFF
TRBJ1-2	TRBV6-5	.	.	TGTGCCAGCAGTTACTCGATAACAGACTTTAACTATGGCTACACCTTC	CASSYSITDFNYGYTF
TRBJ2-3	TRBV5-1	few	.	TGCGCCAGCACCGGCAGGGACGGGTATACGCAGTATTTT	CASTGRDGYTQYF
TRBJ1-6	TRBV19	few	.	TGTGCCAGTACCCTAACAGGCGGTAATTCACCCCTCCACTTT	CASTLTGGNSPLHF
TRBJ2-4	TRBV25-1	.	.	TGTGCCAGCAGTGGGTCAGGGTGGGAAAACATTCAGTACTTC	CASSGSGWENIQYF
TRBJ2-1	TRBV5-1	many	TRBD2	TGCGCCAGCAGCTGGGGGGGTAACTCCTACAATGAGCAGTTCTTC	CASSWGGNSYNEQFF
TRBJ2-1	TRBV12-3/TRBV12-4	many	TRBD1	TGTGCCAGCAGTATGGGCCAGGGGGCAAGGGGGGAGCAGTTCTTC	CASSMGQGARGEQFF
TRBJ2-1	TRBV12-3/TRBV12-4	.	.	TGTGCCAGCAGTTTAGACTACCACAATGAGCAGTTCTTC	CASSLDYHNEQFF
TRBJ2-1	TRBV6-5	.	TRBD2	TGTGCCAGCAGTTTCAAGGGGACTAGCAGGGGCAATGAGCAGTTCTTC	CASSFKGTSRGNEQFF
TRBJ1-5	TRBV10-3	.	.	TGTGCCATCAGTGGGGGGGCTGGGCAGCCCCAGCATTTT	CAISGGAGQPQHF
TRBJ2-6	TRBV3-1	.	TRBD1	TGTGCCAGCAGCCAAACGACAGGGATGCCTGGGGCCAACGTCCTGACTTTC	CASSQTTGMPGANVLTF
TRBJ2-1	TRBV29-1	.	TRBD2	TGCAGCGTTTTTCCTAGCGGGAACTTGGGTGAGCAGTTCTTC	CSVFPSGNLGEQFF
TRBJ1-1	TRBV6-2/TRBV6-3	many	.	TGTGCCAGATACCGGGACTGCACTGAAGCTTTCTTT	CARYRDCTEAFF
TRBJ2-1	TRBV6-1	.	.	TGTGCCAGCACACGAGGGGCAAGCTCCTACAATGAGCAGTTCTTC	CASTRGASSYNEQFF
TRBJ2-3	TRBV6-1	few	.	TGTGCCAGCAGTTACGCGGTTCACCGCACAGATACGCAGTATTTT	CASSYAVHRTDTQYF
TRBJ1-1	TRBV3-1	.	.	TGTGCCAGCAGCCAAGCTTCGGCGGAGAACACTGAAGCTTTCTTT	CASSQASAENTEAFF
TRBJ2-1	TRBV3-1	many	.	TGTGCCAGCAGCCAGGTTGATGAGCAGTTCTTC	CASSQVDEQFF
TRBJ2-3	TRBV20-1	many	.	TGCAGTGCCGAACAGCGACAAACAGATACGCAGTATTTT	CSAEQRQTDTQYF
TRBJ2-1	TRBV20-1	.	TRBD2	TGCAGTGCTAGAGATGGTAGCGGGGTCGCGAGGGAGCAGTTCTTC	CSARDGSGVAREQFF
TRBJ2-7	TRBV5-1	few	.	TGCGCCAGCATCCCGGAGGAGGGGCGTCGGTACGAGCAGTACTTC	CASIPEEGRRYEQYF
TRBJ2-3	TRBV20-1	few	.	TGCAGTGCCCCCGATGGGGGACTTCCCACAGATACGCAGTATTTT	CSAPDGGLPTDTQYF
TRBJ1-1	TRBV28	many	.	TGTGCCAGCAGTGTTCCCAGATCAACAATGAACACTGAAGCTTTCTTT	CASSVPRSTMNTEAFF
TRBJ2-5	TRBV12-3/TRBV12-4	many	.	TGTGCCAGCAGTTTACCCGGGGTAATTGAGACCCAGTACTTC	CASSLPGVIETQYF
TRBJ2-7	TRBV12-5	many	TRBD2	TGTGCTAGTGGTTTGGGACTAGCGGGCGAGCAGTACTTC	CASGLGLAGEQYF
TRBJ2-3	TRBV7-6	many	.	TGTGCCAGCAGCCCCCTGGCTGGCACAGATACGCAGTATTTT	CASSPLAGTDTQYF
TRBJ1-2	TRBV28	few	.	TGTGCCAGCAGCCGCACCCGGGGCTACACCTTC	CASSRTRGYTF
TRBJ2-1	TRBV7-8	.	TRBD1	TGTGCCAGCAGCTTAGTGACAGGGTGGAGACTATTGAATGAGCAGTTCTTC	CASSLVTGWRLLNEQFF
TRBJ1-5	TRBV10-3	.	.	TGTGCCATCAGTGCGGACGGGGTTTGGGGGCCCCAGCATTTT	CAISADGVWGPQHF
TRBJ1-1	TRBV10-3	.	.	TGTGCCATCGGTTTTCAGGGGAACACTGAAGCTTTCTTT	CAIGFQGNTEAFF
TRBJ2-6	TRBV15	few	.	TGTGCCACCAGCGGCGGCCGGGTTACTGGGGCCAACGTCCTGACTTTC	CATSGGRVTGANVLTF